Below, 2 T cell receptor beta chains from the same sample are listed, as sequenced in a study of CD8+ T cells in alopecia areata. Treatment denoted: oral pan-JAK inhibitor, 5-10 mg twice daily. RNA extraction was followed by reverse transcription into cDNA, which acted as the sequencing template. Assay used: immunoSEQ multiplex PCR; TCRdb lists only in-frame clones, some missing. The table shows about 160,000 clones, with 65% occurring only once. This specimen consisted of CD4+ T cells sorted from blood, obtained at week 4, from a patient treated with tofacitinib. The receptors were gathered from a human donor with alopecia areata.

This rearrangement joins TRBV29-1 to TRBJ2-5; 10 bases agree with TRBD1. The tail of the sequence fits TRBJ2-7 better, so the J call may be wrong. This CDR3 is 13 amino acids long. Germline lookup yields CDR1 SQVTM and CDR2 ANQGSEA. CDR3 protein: CSVGTGGYYEQYF. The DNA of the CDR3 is TGCAGCGTTGGGACAGGGGGGTATTACGAGCAGTACTTC.

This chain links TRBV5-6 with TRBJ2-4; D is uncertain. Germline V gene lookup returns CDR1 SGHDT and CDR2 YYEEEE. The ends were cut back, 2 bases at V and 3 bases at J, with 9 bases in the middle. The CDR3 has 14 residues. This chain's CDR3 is CASSFDLGKNIQYF. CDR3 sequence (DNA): TGTGCCAGCAGCTTCGACCTTGGCAAAAACATTCAGTACTTC.